This T cell receptor (beta chain) appears in the sequencing data of a study of OX40 agonist ivuxolimab in advanced cancers. Study background: Those enrolled were approximately 87% male, with a mean age of around 60 years and ages from 23 to 79. Notes on the study in general: Clonal expansion was seen in CD4+ and CD8+ blood T cells by week 6 at 0.1 to 3.0 mg/kg. The authors also found low normalized T-cell clonal expansion in some nonresponders.

With regard to this clone: Its antigen remains unidentified.

Germline V gene data show CDR1 as MNHNY and CDR2 as SVGAGI (reference sequence). The CDR3 consists of 15 residues. The V segment lost 1 base and the J segment 5 bases; nucleotides outside the gene matches: 2. Data came from immunoSEQ multiplex PCR; TCRdb stores just in-frame clones and leaves some out. The table includes around 40,000 clones, 88% detected once. The chain recombines TRBV6-6 with TRBJ2-5; 12 bases are a match to TRBD2. The sample was CD4+ or CD8+ T cells sorted from blood, taken in a trial of the OX40 agonist ivuxolimab. This TCR was sampled from an adult with an advanced solid tumor such as melanoma, head and neck, liver or kidney cancer. The CDR3 here is CASSYFLAGGETQYF. The CDR3 DNA reads as TGTGCCAGCAGTTACTTCCTAGCGGGAGGGGAGACCCAGTACTTC.